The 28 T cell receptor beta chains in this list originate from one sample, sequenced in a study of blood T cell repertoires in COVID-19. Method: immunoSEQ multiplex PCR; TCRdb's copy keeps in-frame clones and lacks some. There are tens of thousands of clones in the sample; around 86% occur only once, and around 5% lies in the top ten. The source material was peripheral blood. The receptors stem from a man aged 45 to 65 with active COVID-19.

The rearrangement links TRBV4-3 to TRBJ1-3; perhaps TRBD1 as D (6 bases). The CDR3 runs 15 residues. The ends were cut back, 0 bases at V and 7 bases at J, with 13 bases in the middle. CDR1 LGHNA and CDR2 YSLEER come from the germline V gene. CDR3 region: CASSQDSGRGNTIYF. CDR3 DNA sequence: TGCGCCAGCAGCCAAGATTCAGGCAGGGGTAACACCATATATTTT.

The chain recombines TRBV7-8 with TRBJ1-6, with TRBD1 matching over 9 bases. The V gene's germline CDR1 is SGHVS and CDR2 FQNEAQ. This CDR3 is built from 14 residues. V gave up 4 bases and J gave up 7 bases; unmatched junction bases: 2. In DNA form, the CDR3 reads TGTGCCAGCAGCTCCGGGACAGGGAATTCACCCCTCCACTTT. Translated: CASSSGTGNSPLHF.

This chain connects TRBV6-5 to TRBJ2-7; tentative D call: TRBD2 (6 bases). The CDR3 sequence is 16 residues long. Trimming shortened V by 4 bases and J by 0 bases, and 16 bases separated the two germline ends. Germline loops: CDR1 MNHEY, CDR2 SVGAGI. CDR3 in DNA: TGTGCCAGCAGTTCCCTCGGGGGTGTGAGCTCCTACGAGCAGTACTTC. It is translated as CASSSLGGVSSYEQYF.

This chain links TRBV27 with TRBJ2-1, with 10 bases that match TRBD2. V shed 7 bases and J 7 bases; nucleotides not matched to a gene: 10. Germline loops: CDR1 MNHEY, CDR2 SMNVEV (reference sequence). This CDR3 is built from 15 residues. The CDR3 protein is CASKSLAGVRNEQFF. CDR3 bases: TGTGCCAGCAAATCCCTAGCGGGAGTACGGAATGAGCAGTTCTTC.

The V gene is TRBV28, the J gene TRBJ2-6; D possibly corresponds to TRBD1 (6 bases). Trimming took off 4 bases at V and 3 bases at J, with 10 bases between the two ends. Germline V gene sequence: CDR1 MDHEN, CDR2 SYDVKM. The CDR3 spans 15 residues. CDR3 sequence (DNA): TGTGCCAGCAGTTCACAGGGATTTGGGGCCAACGTCCTGACTTTC. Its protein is CASSSQGFGANVLTF.

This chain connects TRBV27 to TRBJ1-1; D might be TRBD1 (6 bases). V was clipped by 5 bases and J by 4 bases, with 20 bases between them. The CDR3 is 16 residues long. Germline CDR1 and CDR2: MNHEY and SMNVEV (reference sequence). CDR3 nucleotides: TGTGCCAGCAGTCTTACAGGGCCGGGAGGGGGCACTGAAGCTTTCTTT. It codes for CASSLTGPGGGTEAFF.

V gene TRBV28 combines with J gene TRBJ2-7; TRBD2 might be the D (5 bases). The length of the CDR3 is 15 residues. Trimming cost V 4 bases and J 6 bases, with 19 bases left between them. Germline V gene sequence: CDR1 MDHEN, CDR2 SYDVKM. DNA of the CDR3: TGTGCCAGCAGTTCCCTTGGAGTGGGAGAGGTCGAGCAGTACTTC. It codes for CASSSLGVGEVEQYF.

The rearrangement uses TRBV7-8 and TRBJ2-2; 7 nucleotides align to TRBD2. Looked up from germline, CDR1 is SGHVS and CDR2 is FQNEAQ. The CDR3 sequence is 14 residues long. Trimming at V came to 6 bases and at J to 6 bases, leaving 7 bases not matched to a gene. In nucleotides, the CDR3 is TGTGCCAGCAGTGAGAGCGGGATAGCCGGGGAGCTGTTTTTT. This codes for CASSESGIAGELFF.

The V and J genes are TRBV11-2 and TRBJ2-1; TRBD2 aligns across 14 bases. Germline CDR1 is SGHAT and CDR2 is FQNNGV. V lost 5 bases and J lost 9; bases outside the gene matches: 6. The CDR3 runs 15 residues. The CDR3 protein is CASSAGLAGVGEQFF. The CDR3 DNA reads TGTGCCAGCAGCGCGGGACTAGCGGGAGTCGGTGAGCAGTTCTTC.

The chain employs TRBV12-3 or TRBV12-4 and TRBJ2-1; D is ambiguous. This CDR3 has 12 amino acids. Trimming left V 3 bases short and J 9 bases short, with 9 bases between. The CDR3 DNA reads TGTGCCAGCAGTTTCTCTAGAAGTGAGCAGTTCTTC. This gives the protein CASSFSRSEQFF.

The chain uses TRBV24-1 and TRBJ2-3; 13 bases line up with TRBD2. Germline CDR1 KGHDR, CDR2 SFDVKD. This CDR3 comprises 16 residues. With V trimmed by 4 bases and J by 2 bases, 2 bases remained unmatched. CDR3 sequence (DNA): TGTGCCACCAGTGAGGGACTAGCGGGAATCACAGATACGCAGTATTTT. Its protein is CATSEGLAGITDTQYF.

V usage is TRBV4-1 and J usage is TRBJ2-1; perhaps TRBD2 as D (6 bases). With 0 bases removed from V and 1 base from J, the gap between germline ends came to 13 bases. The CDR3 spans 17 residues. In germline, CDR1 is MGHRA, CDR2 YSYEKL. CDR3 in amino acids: CASSQEFAGFSYNEQFF. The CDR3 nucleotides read TGCGCCAGCAGCCAAGAATTCGCGGGGTTTTCCTACAATGAGCAGTTCTTC.

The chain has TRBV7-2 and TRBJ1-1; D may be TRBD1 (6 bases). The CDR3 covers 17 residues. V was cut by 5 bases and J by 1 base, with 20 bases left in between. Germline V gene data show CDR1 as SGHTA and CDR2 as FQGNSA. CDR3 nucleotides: TGTGCCAGCAGCGCCCACCAGCGGGGGCAAGGGAACACTGAAGCTTTCTTT. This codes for CASSAHQRGQGNTEAFF.

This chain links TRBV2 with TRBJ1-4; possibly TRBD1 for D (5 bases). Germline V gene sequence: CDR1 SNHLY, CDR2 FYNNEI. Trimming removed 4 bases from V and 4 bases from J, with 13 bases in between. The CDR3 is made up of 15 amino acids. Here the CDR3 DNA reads TGTGCCAGCAGTGCCTATGGGGGGATTAATGAAAAACTGTTTTTT. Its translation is CASSAYGGINEKLFF.

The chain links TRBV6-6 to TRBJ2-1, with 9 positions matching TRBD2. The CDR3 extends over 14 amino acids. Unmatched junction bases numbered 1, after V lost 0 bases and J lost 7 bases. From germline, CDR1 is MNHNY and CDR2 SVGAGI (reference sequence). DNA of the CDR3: TGTGCCAGCAGTTACTCGAGCGGGGGGAATGAGCAGTTCTTC. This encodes CASSYSSGGNEQFF.

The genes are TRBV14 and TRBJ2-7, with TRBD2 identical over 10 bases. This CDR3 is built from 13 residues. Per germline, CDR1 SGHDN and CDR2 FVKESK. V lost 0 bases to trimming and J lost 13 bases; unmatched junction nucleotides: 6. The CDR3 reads CASSQESGRAYYF. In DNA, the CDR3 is TGTGCCAGCAGCCAAGAAAGCGGGAGGGCGTATTACTTC.

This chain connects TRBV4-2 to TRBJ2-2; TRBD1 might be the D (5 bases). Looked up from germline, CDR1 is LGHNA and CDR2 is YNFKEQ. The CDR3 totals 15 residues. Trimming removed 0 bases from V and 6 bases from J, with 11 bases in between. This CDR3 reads CASSQERSGPGELFF. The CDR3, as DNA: TGTGCCAGCAGCCAAGAAAGGTCAGGGCCCGGGGAGCTGTTTTTT.

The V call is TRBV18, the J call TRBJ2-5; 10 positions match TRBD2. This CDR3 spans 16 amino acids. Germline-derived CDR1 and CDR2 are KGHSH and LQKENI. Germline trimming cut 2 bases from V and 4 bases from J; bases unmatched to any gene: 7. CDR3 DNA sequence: TGTGCCAGCTCACCATTGTCCCTAGCGGGAGTAGAGACCCAGTACTTC. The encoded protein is CASSPLSLAGVETQYF.

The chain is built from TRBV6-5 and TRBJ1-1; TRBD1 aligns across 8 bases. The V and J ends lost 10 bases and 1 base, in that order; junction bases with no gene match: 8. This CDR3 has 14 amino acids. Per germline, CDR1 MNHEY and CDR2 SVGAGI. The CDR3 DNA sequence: TGTGCCACCTCACAGGGGGGGTGGAACACTGAAGCTTTCTTT. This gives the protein CATSQGGWNTEAFF.

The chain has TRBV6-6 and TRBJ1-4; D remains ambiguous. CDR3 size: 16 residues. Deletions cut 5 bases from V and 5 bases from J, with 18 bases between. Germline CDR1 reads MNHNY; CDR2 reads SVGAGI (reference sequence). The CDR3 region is CASSPREALVNEKLFF. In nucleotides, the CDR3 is TGTGCCAGCAGTCCGAGGGAGGCCCTGGTCAATGAAAAACTGTTTTTT.

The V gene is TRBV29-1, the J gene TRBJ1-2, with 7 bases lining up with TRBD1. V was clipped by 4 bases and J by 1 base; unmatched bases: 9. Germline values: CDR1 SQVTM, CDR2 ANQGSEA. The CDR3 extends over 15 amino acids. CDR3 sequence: CSVALRQGINYGYTF. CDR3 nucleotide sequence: TGCAGCGTTGCCCTAAGACAGGGTATTAACTATGGCTACACCTTC.

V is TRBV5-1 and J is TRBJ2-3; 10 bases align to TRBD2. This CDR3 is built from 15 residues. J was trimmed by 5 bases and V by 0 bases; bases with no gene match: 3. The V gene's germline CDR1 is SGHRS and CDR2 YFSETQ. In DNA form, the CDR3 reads TGCGCCAGCAGCTTGGGACTAGCGGGCGGAGATACGCAGTATTTT. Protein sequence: CASSLGLAGGDTQYF. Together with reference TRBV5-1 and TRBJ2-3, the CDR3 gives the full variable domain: KAGVTQTPRYLIKTRGQQVTLSCSPISGHRSVSWYQQTPGQGLQFLFEYFSETQRNKGNFPGRFSGRQFSNSRSEMNVSTLELGDSALYLCASSLGLAGGDTQYFGPGTRLTVL.

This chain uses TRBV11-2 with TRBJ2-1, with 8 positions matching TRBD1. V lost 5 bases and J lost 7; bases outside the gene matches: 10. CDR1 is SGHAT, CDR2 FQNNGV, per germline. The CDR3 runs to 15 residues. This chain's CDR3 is CASSLPGGSINEQFF. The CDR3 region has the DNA TGTGCCAGCAGCCTGCCAGGGGGCTCTATTAATGAGCAGTTCTTC.

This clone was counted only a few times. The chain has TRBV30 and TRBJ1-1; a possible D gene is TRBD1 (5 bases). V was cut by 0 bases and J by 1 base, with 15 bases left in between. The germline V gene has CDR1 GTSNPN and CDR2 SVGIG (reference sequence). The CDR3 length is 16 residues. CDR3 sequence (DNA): TGTGCCTGGAGTGTTAAGTGGCAGGGAAGGAACACTGAAGCTTTCTTT. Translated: CAWSVKWQGRNTEAFF.

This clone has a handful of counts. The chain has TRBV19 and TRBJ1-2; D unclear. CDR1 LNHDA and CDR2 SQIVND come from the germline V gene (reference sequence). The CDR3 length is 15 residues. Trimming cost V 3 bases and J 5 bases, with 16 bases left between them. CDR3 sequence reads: CASSIGGVGHYGYTF. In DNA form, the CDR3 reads TGTGCCAGTAGTATCGGCGGGGTCGGCCATTATGGCTACACCTTC.

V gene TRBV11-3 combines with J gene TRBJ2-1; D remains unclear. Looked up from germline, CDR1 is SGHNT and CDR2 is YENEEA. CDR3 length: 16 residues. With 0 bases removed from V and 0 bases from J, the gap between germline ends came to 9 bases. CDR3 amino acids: CASSLDLRYSYNEQFF. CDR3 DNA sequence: TGTGCCAGCAGCTTAGATTTGCGCTACTCCTACAATGAGCAGTTCTTC.

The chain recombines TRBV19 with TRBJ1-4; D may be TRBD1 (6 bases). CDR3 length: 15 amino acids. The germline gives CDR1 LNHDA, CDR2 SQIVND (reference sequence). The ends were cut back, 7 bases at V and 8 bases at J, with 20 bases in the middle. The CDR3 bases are TGTGCCAGTACTCCGGGAGGGGGGTCGCGAGAAAAACTGTTTTTT. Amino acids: CASTPGGGSREKLFF. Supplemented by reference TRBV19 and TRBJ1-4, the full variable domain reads DGGITQSPKYLFRKEGQNVTLSCEQNLNHDAMYWYRQDPGQGLRLIYYSQIVNDFQKGDIAEGYSVSREKKESFPLTVTSAQKNPTAFYLCASTPGGGSREKLFFGSGTQLSVL.

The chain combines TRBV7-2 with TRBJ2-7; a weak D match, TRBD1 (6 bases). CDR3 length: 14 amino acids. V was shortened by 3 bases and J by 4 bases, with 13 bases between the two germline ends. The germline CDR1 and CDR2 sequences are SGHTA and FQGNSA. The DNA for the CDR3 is TGTGCCAGCAGCTTGGGTGCAGGGGAATACGAGCAGTACTTC. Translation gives CASSLGAGEYEQYF. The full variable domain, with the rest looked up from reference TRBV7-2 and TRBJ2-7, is GAGVSQSPSNKVTEKGKDVELRCDPISGHTALYWYRQSLGQGLEFLIYFQGNSAPDKSGLPSDRFSAERTGGSVSTLTIQRTQQEDSAVYLCASSLGAGEYEQYFGPGTRLTVT.